A single sample gave rise to the 19 T cell receptor beta chains below, sequenced in a study of blood T cells in healthy people across ages. Through a sample-barcoded 5' primer and a J-beta primer mix, a second PCR was run for about 6 to 11 cycles. A single record per CDR3 protein comes from TCRdb applying MiXCR to the 5' RACE reads. The table lists fewer than 2,000,000 distinct CDR3 sequences, 34% of them singletons. The sequencing input was blood. All receptors derive from a woman aged 25-40 years in good health.

This clonotype was observed a handful of times. This chain links TRBV5-1 with TRBJ2-1; tentatively, D is TRBD2 (6 bases). With 8 bases removed from V and 2 bases from J, the gap between germline ends came to 14 bases. The CDR3 has 14 residues. Germline V CDR1 and CDR2: SGHRS, YFSETQ. The DNA of the CDR3 is TGCGCCAGTGGCCGGGACTCCACCTACAATGAGCAGTTCTTC. Amino acid sequence: CASGRDSTYNEQFF.

The V and J genes are TRBV5-1 and TRBJ2-7; 11 bases are a match to TRBD2. Germline values: CDR1 SGHRS, CDR2 YFSETQ. The V segment lost 0 bases and the J segment 7 bases; nucleotides outside the gene matches: 9. This CDR3 spans 16 amino acids. This CDR3 is CASSLELAGVDNEQYF. The CDR3 DNA reads TGCGCCAGCAGCTTGGAACTAGCGGGAGTTGACAATGAGCAGTACTTC.

V and J are TRBV24-1 and TRBJ2-2, with 10 bases aligning to TRBD2. Germline assignment: CDR1 KGHDR and CDR2 SFDVKD. This CDR3 is built from 15 residues. V gave up 4 bases and J gave up 4 bases; unmatched junction bases: 2. The CDR3 DNA reads as TGTGCCACCAGTGAGTGGACTAGCGGCACCGGGGAGCTGTTTTTT. It codes for CATSEWTSGTGELFF.

V is TRBV27 and J is TRBJ1-5, with TRBD1 as a possible D gene (6 bases). The J call may be wrong; the DNA end is better matched by TRBJ2-3. The CDR3 has 15 amino acids. Germline V gene sequence: CDR1 MNHEY, CDR2 SMNVEV (reference sequence). CDR3 region: CASSTTGNSNQPQYF. CDR3 nucleotides: TGTGCCAGCAGTACAACAGGGAATAGCAATCAGCCCCAGTATTTT.

Only a few counts were recorded for this clonotype. A much larger clone is a single base away; this may be a read error. The V gene is TRBV4-1, the J gene TRBJ2-3; D call uncertain. CDR1 and CDR2 from the germline V gene are MGHRA and YSYEKL. This CDR3 contains 15 residues. The CDR3 reads CASSQLLWITDAQYF. In DNA form, the CDR3 reads TGCGCCAGCAGCCAATTGCTCTGGATCACAGATGCGCAGTATTTT.

A single count supports this clonotype. The rearrangement links TRBV29-1 to TRBJ1-1, with no clear D. In germline, CDR1 is SQVTM, CDR2 ANQGSEA. V gave up 4 bases and J gave up 0 bases, with 9 bases separating them. The CDR3 contains 13 residues. CDR3 amino acids: CSVARLMNTEAFF. CDR3 bases: TGCAGCGTTGCTCGACTCATGAACACTGAAGCTTTCTTT.

The chain combines TRBV29-1 with TRBJ1-3, with unresolved D. The CDR3 extends over 14 amino acids. Germline V lookup: CDR1 SQVTM, CDR2 ANQGSEA. V dropped 4 bases and J dropped 2 bases, with 12 bases sitting between them. The CDR3 reads CSVVQQETGNTIYF. The CDR3 DNA reads TGCAGCGTTGTCCAGCAAGAGACTGGAAACACCATATATTTT.

The chain combines TRBV20-1 with TRBJ2-6; 12 bases map to TRBD1. The J segment lost 2 bases and the V segment lost 3 bases, leaving 17 bases of the junction unmatched. CDR1 is DFQATT and CDR2 is SNEGSKA in the germline V gene (reference sequence). The CDR3 length is 21 residues. As DNA, the CDR3 is TGCAGTGCTAGGATCATTCCGGGACAGGGGGCGTTAGCACCTGGGGCCAACGTCCTGACTTTC. It encodes CSARIIPGQGALAPGANVLTF.

This clonotype was counted between two and nine times. The V and J genes are TRBV6-4 and TRBJ2-4, with 9 bases matching TRBD2. Matching the DNA end better, TRBJ2-7 makes the J call doubtful. CDR1 is MRHNA, CDR2 SNTAGT, per germline. This CDR3 has 17 residues. CDR3 sequence (DNA): TGTGCCAGCAGTGGTATAGGAATTGCGGGAGGGGTCCACGAGCAGTACTTC. Its translation is CASSGIGIAGGVHEQYF.

J is TRBJ2-7 and V is TRBV27; 8 bases are shared with TRBD2. The V and J ends lost 6 bases and 7 bases, in that order; junction bases with no gene match: 11. The CDR3 extends over 14 amino acids. The germline gives CDR1 MNHEY, CDR2 SMNVEV (reference sequence). CDR3 DNA sequence: TGTGCCAGCAGAATGGCGGGAGGCCCCAGGGAGCAGTACTTC. As protein: CASRMAGGPREQYF.

This clonotype was counted ten times or more. This chain joins TRBV27 and TRBJ2-7, with 8 bases matching TRBD2. Germline values: CDR1 MNHEY, CDR2 SMNVEV (reference sequence). V shed 8 bases and J 3 bases; nucleotides not matched to a gene: 9. The CDR3 covers 14 residues. CDR3 region: CASRGGTSYYEQYF. CDR3 DNA: TGTGCCAGCCGGGGGGGGACTTCTTACTACGAGCAGTACTTC.

This chain uses TRBV7-4 with TRBJ1-5; D is unclear. The CDR3 sequence is 12 residues long. The germline CDR1 and CDR2 sequences are SGHVT and SQSDAQ. Trimming removed 11 bases from V and 5 bases from J, with 13 bases in between. CDR3 nucleotides: TGTGCCGGCATGGCCCGGGATCAGCCCCAGCATTTT. Translating gives CAGMARDQPQHF. The full variable domain, completed using reference TRBV7-4 and TRBJ1-5, is GAGVSQSPRYKVAKRGRDVALRCDSISGHVTLYWYRQTLGQGSEVLTYSQSDAQRDKSGRPSGRFSAERPERSVSTLKIQRTEQGDSAVYLCAGMARDQPQHFGDGTRLSIL.

A remark on this clonotype: The junction shows a germline mismatch at one end, possibly a read error. The rearrangement uses TRBV2 and TRBJ1-2; D is possibly TRBD1 (5 bases). CDR3 length: 15 amino acids. Looked up from germline, CDR1 is SNHLY and CDR2 is FYNNEI. The CDR3 reads CACSEDEGRRYGYTF. CDR3 sequence (DNA): TGTGCCTGCAGTGAAGATGAGGGGCGCAGGTATGGCTACACCTTC.

This clonotype appeared a few times. The chain combines TRBV7-6 with TRBJ2-7; no reliable D call. Germline V gives CDR1 SGHVS, CDR2 FNYEAQ. The CDR3 spans 12 residues. V was trimmed by 5 bases and J by 7 bases, leaving 12 bases between them. In DNA form, the CDR3 reads TGTGCCAGCAGCGCCCGGATTGGAGAGCAGTACTTC. Encoded protein: CASSARIGEQYF.

The chain employs TRBV5-5 and TRBJ1-2; a weak D match, TRBD1 (5 bases). V lost 5 bases and J 0 bases, leaving 11 bases between the germline ends. CDR3 length: 14 amino acids. Per the germline V gene, CDR1 is SGHKS and CDR2 is YYEKEE (reference sequence). The CDR3 nucleotides are TGTGCCAGCAGACTAGGGGCGACTAACTATGGCTACACCTTC. Protein: CASRLGATNYGYTF.

This clonotype has a handful of counts. The chain carries TRBV14 and TRBJ2-5; D is ambiguous. The CDR3 is 15 amino acids. Germline CDR1 and CDR2: SGHDN and FVKESK. V lost 0 bases, J lost 0 bases, and 8 bases lay in between. The DNA of the CDR3 is TGTGCCAGCAGCCAAGATAGGACCCACCAAGAGACCCAGTACTTC. It codes for CASSQDRTHQETQYF.

The chain employs TRBV27 and TRBJ2-7; perhaps TRBD2 as D (5 bases). CDR3 size: 14 residues. V shed 6 bases and J shed 2 bases, with 14 bases lying between them. Germline V gene lookup returns CDR1 MNHEY and CDR2 SMNVEV (reference sequence). The CDR3 spells CASSPATNPYEQYF. As DNA, the CDR3 is TGTGCCAGCAGCCCCGCGACTAACCCCTACGAGCAGTACTTC.

The chain carries TRBV14 and TRBJ1-4; D might be TRBD1 (5 bases). The CDR3 has 14 residues. Trimming shortened V by 3 bases and J by 8 bases, and 13 bases separated the two germline ends. The germline gives CDR1 SGHDN, CDR2 FVKESK. The CDR3 DNA reads TGTGCCAGCAGCCATATACGGGACCCGGAAAAACTGTTTTTT. As protein: CASSHIRDPEKLFF.

This sequence joins TRBV9 and TRBJ2-1; TRBD1 matches at 7 bases. The length of the CDR3 is 15 residues. Germline V CDR1 and CDR2: SGDLS, YYNGEE. After removal of 0 bases from V and 2 bases from J, the junction contained 2 bases not matched to a gene. DNA for the CDR3: TGTGCCAGCAGCGTAGAGGGGGCGGCCTACAATGAGCAGTTCTTC. Translation: CASSVEGAAYNEQFF.